These 32 T cell receptor beta chains share one sample of origin, sequenced in a study of cytomegalovirus exposure and HLA in healthy donors. 60 Vbeta and 13 Jbeta primers were used in PCR. The repertoire was sequenced with immunoSEQ multiplex PCR; TCRdb's copy has only in-frame clones and lacks some. The table shows about 160,000 clones, with roughly two thirds occurring only once. Specimen: PBMCs. The receptor set was obtained from a woman aged 30 to 39 in good health and CMV-seronegative.

In nucleotides, the CDR3 is TGTGCCAGCAGCCTTGGGACAGGGGTCGGAAACACCATATATTTT. Translating it yields CASSLGTGVGNTIYF. This chain links TRBV11-2 with TRBJ1-3, with 10 bases fitting TRBD1. Germline V gene data show CDR1 as SGHAT and CDR2 as FQNNGV. Losses at the gene ends were 5 bases for V and 4 bases for J; bases not matched to a gene: 5. This CDR3 is built from 15 residues.

The genes are TRBV6-5 and TRBJ2-3, with D possibly matching TRBD2 (6 bases). The germline V gene has CDR1 MNHEY and CDR2 SVGAGI. CDR3 length equals 15 residues. V gave up 0 bases and J gave up 0 bases, with 7 bases separating them. CDR3 in DNA: TGTGCCAGCAGTTACTCGCGGGGAAGCACAGATACGCAGTATTTT. It specifies CASSYSRGSTDTQYF.

The genes are TRBV9 and TRBJ1-4, with TRBD1 identical over 7 bases. CDR1 SGDLS and CDR2 YYNGEE come from the germline V gene. The CDR3 extends over 15 amino acids. V lost 4 bases and J lost 8; bases outside the gene matches: 11. The CDR3 protein is CASSTREGAREKLFF. The CDR3 DNA is TGTGCCAGCAGCACAAGAGAGGGGGCGAGGGAAAAACTGTTTTTT.

This clone was recorded a few times. The chain links TRBV18 to TRBJ2-3; D is uncertain. This CDR3 contains 12 residues. CDR1 is KGHSH, CDR2 LQKENI, per germline. The V and J ends lost 5 bases and 3 bases respectively, with 6 bases between them. CDR3 nucleotides: TGTGCCAGCTCATCGGTAACAGATACGCAGTATTTT. Translated, it gives CASSSVTDTQYF.

The chain employs TRBV7-2 and TRBJ2-2, with 7 bases matching TRBD2. The V gene end was trimmed by 5 bases and the J gene end by 10 bases; junction bases not matched to a gene: 7. The CDR3 has 13 amino acids. The V gene's germline CDR1 is SGHTA and CDR2 FQGNSA. The CDR3 protein is CASSRRLATELFF. The CDR3 DNA follows: TGTGCCAGCAGCCGCCGACTAGCAACGGAGCTGTTTTTT.

This chain links TRBV5-1 with TRBJ2-1, with 12 bases identical to TRBD2. This CDR3 contains 15 residues. The junction had 3 bases not matched to a gene; V was cut back by 6 bases and J by 2 bases. Germline-derived CDR1 and CDR2 are SGHRS and YFSETQ. The CDR3 DNA sequence: TGCGCCAGCAAGACTAGCGGGAGTACCTACAATGAGCAGTTCTTC. Translated, it gives CASKTSGSTYNEQFF. The whole variable domain, filled in from reference TRBV5-1 and TRBJ2-1, reads KAGVTQTPRYLIKTRGQQVTLSCSPISGHRSVSWYQQTPGQGLQFLFEYFSETQRNKGNFPGRFSGRQFSNSRSEMNVSTLELGDSALYLCASKTSGSTYNEQFFGPGTRLTVL.

V and J are TRBV6-5 and TRBJ2-7; 9 nucleotides match TRBD2. The germline CDR1 and CDR2 sequences are MNHEY and SVGAGI. The CDR3 is 15 residues long. The ends lost 6 bases at V and 2 bases at J; junction bases unmatched: 8. The CDR3 reads CASREWTSETYEQYF. The CDR3 nucleotides are TGTGCCAGCAGAGAATGGACTAGCGAAACCTACGAGCAGTACTTC.

This clone was observed a handful of times. The chain uses TRBV15 and TRBJ2-2; the match to TRBD1 covers 8 bases. Looked up from germline, CDR1 is LNHNV and CDR2 is YYDKDF (reference sequence). This CDR3 comprises 15 residues. The junction had 10 bases not matched to a gene; V was cut back by 5 bases and J by 8 bases. DNA of the CDR3: TGTGCCACCAGCTCCCGGACAGGGAGCAGGGGGGAGCTGTTTTTT. Its translation: CATSSRTGSRGELFF.

The chain recombines TRBV13 with TRBJ1-6; no firm D call. Germline V gene sequence: CDR1 PRHDT, CDR2 FYEKMQ (reference sequence). Trimming took 0 bases from V and 3 from J, leaving 9 bases between them. The CDR3 length is 16 residues. The CDR3 DNA follows: TGTGCCAGCAGCTTAGGCCGAGGCCACTATAATTCACCCCTCCACTTT. The encoded protein is CASSLGRGHYNSPLHF.

The chain employs TRBV28 and TRBJ1-3, with 9 nucleotides matching TRBD1. This CDR3 spans 16 amino acids. Germline V gene lookup returns CDR1 MDHEN and CDR2 SYDVKM. The junction had 5 bases not matched to a gene; V was cut back by 4 bases and J by 1 base. Written as DNA, the CDR3 is TGTGCCAGCAGTTCCTACAGGGGGCTATCTGGAAACACCATATATTTT. It is translated as CASSSYRGLSGNTIYF.

CDR3 in amino acids: CASSRTVYNEQFF. CDR3 sequence (DNA): TGTGCCAGCAGTCGAACAGTCTATAATGAGCAGTTCTTC. The J gene is TRBJ2-1, the V gene TRBV6-5; no firm D call. V lost 5 bases and J lost 7, with 12 bases in between. From germline, CDR1 is MNHEY and CDR2 SVGAGI. This CDR3 spans 13 amino acids.

This clone has only one observation. The CDR3 sequence: CASSLGQVGNGYTF. CDR3 bases: TGCGCCAGCAGCCTGGGACAGGTCGGTAACGGCTACACCTTC. This chain links TRBV5-1 with TRBJ1-2; 8 bases line up with TRBD1. The V gene end was trimmed by 4 bases and the J gene end by 8 bases; junction bases not matched to a gene: 10. The CDR3 loop spans 14 amino acids. Germline assignment: CDR1 SGHRS and CDR2 YFSETQ.

The chain uses TRBV14 and TRBJ2-1, with 8 bases identical to TRBD2. The CDR3 is 19 amino acids. Germline CDR1 and CDR2: SGHDN and FVKESK. V dropped 4 bases and J dropped 2; count of bases not matched to a gene: 16. CDR3 sequence (DNA): TGTGCCAGCAGCCCTTTAGCGGGGAGAAAGGTGAGGACCTACAATGAGCAGTTCTTC. This encodes CASSPLAGRKVRTYNEQFF.

In its sample, this clone was seen a few times. The chain joins TRBV2 to TRBJ2-5; D is ambiguous. CDR3 length: 13 residues. V was shortened by 4 bases and J by 4 bases, with 10 bases between the two germline ends. Germline loops: CDR1 SNHLY, CDR2 FYNNEI. The CDR3 bases are TGTGCCAGCAGTGGGCTGGTCGCAGAGACCCAGTACTTC. Its protein product is CASSGLVAETQYF. Full variable domain (outside the CDR3, taken from reference TRBV2 and TRBJ2-5): EPEVTQTPSHQVTQMGQEVILRCVPISNHLYFYWYRQILGQKVEFLVSFYNNEISEKSEIFDDQFSVERPDGSNFTLKIRSTKLEDSAMYFCASSGLVAETQYFGPGTRLLVL.

V is TRBV2 and J is TRBJ1-5, with 7 bases matching TRBD1. The CDR3 length is 14 residues. Germline CDR1 SNHLY, CDR2 FYNNEI. J was trimmed by 3 bases and V by 4 bases; bases with no gene match: 3. In DNA, the CDR3 is TGTGCCAGCAGTGGACAGGGTAACAATCAGCCCCAGCATTTT. Its protein product is CASSGQGNNQPQHF.

The chain combines TRBV9 with TRBJ1-1; D is uncertain. The CDR3 has 13 residues. Trimming took off 4 bases at V and 1 base at J, with 8 bases between the two ends. Germline V gene data show CDR1 as SGDLS and CDR2 as YYNGEE. The CDR3 sequence is CASSHRGNTEAFF. The CDR3 bases are TGTGCCAGCAGCCACCGGGGGAACACTGAAGCTTTCTTT.

This clone showed up just a few times. CDR3 sequence: CASSPGMNTEAFF. CDR3 in DNA: TGTGCCAGCAGCCCGGGAATGAACACTGAAGCTTTCTTT. The chain uses TRBV9 and TRBJ1-1; D is unresolved. Germline CDR1 reads SGDLS; CDR2 reads YYNGEE. V was trimmed by 4 bases and J by 0 bases, leaving 7 bases between them. The CDR3 is made up of 13 amino acids.

The gene calls are TRBV29-1 and TRBJ2-1; possibly TRBD2 for D (6 bases). Germline CDR1 and CDR2: SQVTM and ANQGSEA. The CDR3 sequence is 12 residues long. V was clipped by 7 bases and J by 4 bases, with 11 bases between them. CDR3 nucleotide sequence: TGCAGCGGGGACTTGGAATACAATGAGCAGTTCTTC. Its protein product is CSGDLEYNEQFF.

The chain has TRBV7-6 and TRBJ2-3, with D perhaps matching TRBD2 (6 bases). The V gene lost 6 bases and the J gene lost 1 base, with 14 bases spanning the gap. CDR3 size: 15 residues. Per the germline V gene, CDR1 is SGHVS and CDR2 is FNYEAQ. CDR3 nucleotides: TGTGCCAGCAGTCCAAGGGGACTCCGCACAGATACGCAGTATTTT. This gives the protein CASSPRGLRTDTQYF.

The CDR3 protein is CASSDEGGGTKAFF. The CDR3 region has the DNA TGTGCCAGCAGCGATGAAGGGGGCGGCACGAAAGCTTTCTTT. The gene calls are TRBV2 and TRBJ1-1; TRBD1 matches 7 bases. V shed 6 bases and J 9 bases; nucleotides not matched to a gene: 13. This CDR3 has 14 residues. The V gene's germline CDR1 is SNHLY and CDR2 FYNNEI. The full variable domain, with the rest looked up from reference TRBV2 and TRBJ1-1, is EPEVTQTPSHQVTQMGQEVILRCVPISNHLYFYWYRQILGQKVEFLVSFYNNEISEKSEIFDDQFSVERPDGSNFTLKIRSTKLEDSAMYFCASSDEGGGTKAFFGQGTRLTVV.

This chain joins TRBV6-6 and TRBJ2-5; 9 bases are shared with TRBD2. The J call may be wrong; the DNA end is better matched by TRBJ2-7. The germline gives CDR1 MNHNY, CDR2 SVGAGI (reference sequence). The CDR3 sequence is 15 residues long. The CDR3 DNA reads as TGTGCCAGCAGTTACGAACAGCGGGGGGCCTACGAGCAGTACTTC. The encoded protein is CASSYEQRGAYEQYF.

The genes are TRBV30 and TRBJ1-3; 7 bases line up with TRBD1. J was trimmed by 2 bases and V by 2 bases; bases with no gene match: 3. CDR1 is GTSNPN, CDR2 SVGIG, per germline (reference sequence). The CDR3 runs to 14 residues. CDR3 sequence: CAWSKGAAGNTIYF. The CDR3 DNA sequence: TGTGCCTGGAGTAAGGGGGCAGCTGGAAACACCATATATTTT.

The chain has TRBV2 and TRBJ2-5, with a tentative D call TRBD2 (5 bases). Germline V gene lookup returns CDR1 SNHLY and CDR2 FYNNEI. The CDR3 length is 13 residues. Trimming removed 6 bases from V and 5 bases from J, with 13 bases in between. CDR3 residues: CASRMSGKETQYF. CDR3 coding DNA: TGTGCCAGCAGGATGTCCGGGAAGGAGACCCAGTACTTC.

The chain recombines TRBV4-3 with TRBJ1-1; maybe TRBD1 (5 bases). The CDR3 consists of 16 residues. CDR1 and CDR2 from the germline V gene are LGHNA and YSLEER. V lost 3 bases and J 1 base, leaving 15 bases between the germline ends. This CDR3 is CASSQYLQVGNTEAFF. CDR3 coding DNA: TGCGCCAGCAGCCAGTACCTACAGGTGGGGAACACTGAAGCTTTCTTT.

The chain couples TRBV7-9 to TRBJ2-1; TRBD2 agrees at 9 bases. Germline V lookup: CDR1 SEHNR, CDR2 FQNEAQ (reference sequence). V dropped 4 bases and J dropped 2; count of bases not matched to a gene: 6. CDR3 size: 16 residues. The CDR3 reads CASSSTSGPTYNEQFF. The DNA of the CDR3 is TGTGCCAGCAGCTCGACTAGCGGACCCACCTACAATGAGCAGTTCTTC.

V gene TRBV18 combines with J gene TRBJ2-2; D uncertain. CDR1 is KGHSH and CDR2 is LQKENI in the germline V gene. Between the trimmed V and J ends, which lost 0 bases and 6 bases, there was a span of 8 bases. This CDR3 spans 14 amino acids. The CDR3 nucleotides are TGTGCCAGCTCACCACCGGTGGCCGCCGGGGAGCTGTTTTTT. This encodes CASSPPVAAGELFF.

The chain joins TRBV4-3 to TRBJ1-4; D is unresolved. V was cut by 0 bases and J by 5 bases, with 13 bases left in between. Germline-derived CDR1 and CDR2 are LGHNA and YSLEER. The CDR3 length is 16 residues. In nucleotides, the CDR3 is TGCGCCAGCAGCCAAGATTACCGGGGAGAGAATGAAAAACTGTTTTTT. Amino acid sequence: CASSQDYRGENEKLFF.

CDR3 protein: CASSSRRGQGFNEQFF. The CDR3 nucleotides are TGTGCCAGCAGCTCACGTCGGGGACAGGGGTTCAATGAGCAGTTCTTC. The gene calls are TRBV9 and TRBJ2-1, with TRBD1 matching 10 bases. V trimming: 4 bases; J trimming: 6 bases; junction bases outside the gene matches: 10. Germline loops: CDR1 SGDLS, CDR2 YYNGEE. The CDR3 consists of 16 residues.

The genes are TRBV18 and TRBJ2-7, with 8 bases matching TRBD1. Germline lookup yields CDR1 KGHSH and CDR2 LQKENI. This CDR3 spans 14 amino acids. J gave up 4 bases and V 2 bases, and 4 bases lay outside the gene matches. In DNA, the CDR3 is TGTGCCAGCTCACCAGACAGGGGTGCTTACGAGCAGTACTTC. It is translated as CASSPDRGAYEQYF.

Comments on this clone: Other nucleotide sequences from this sample produce the same CDR3. V gene TRBV5-1 combines with J gene TRBJ2-1; 7 nucleotides agree with TRBD2. This CDR3 has 14 amino acids. Per the germline V gene, CDR1 is SGHRS and CDR2 is YFSETQ. J gave up 3 bases and V 3 bases, and 3 bases lay outside the gene matches. For the CDR3, the DNA is TGCGCCAGCAGCTCTACGGGGGGCTACAATGAGCAGTTCTTC. This codes for CASSSTGGYNEQFF.

The chain recombines TRBV28 with TRBJ1-2; 12 bases align to TRBD1. The ends lost 4 bases at V and 3 bases at J; junction bases unmatched: 9. Germline-derived CDR1 and CDR2 are MDHEN and SYDVKM. The CDR3 runs to 17 residues. The DNA for the CDR3 is TGTGCCAGCAGTTCAACGACCGGGACAGGGGGCTACTATGGCTACACCTTC. Translating gives CASSSTTGTGGYYGYTF.

This clone was seen just once. V is TRBV28 and J is TRBJ2-1; D is ambiguous. CDR3 length equals 11 residues. Trimming took off 2 bases at V and 10 bases at J, with 6 bases between the two ends. The germline CDR1 and CDR2 sequences are MDHEN and SYDVKM. CDR3 amino acids: CASSLRREQFF. The CDR3 nucleotides read TGTGCCAGCAGTTTACGGCGGGAGCAGTTCTTC.